This T cell receptor beta chain was captured by sequencing in a study of spatial heterogeneity in lung cancer. As to time point: blood at routine non-recurrence follow-up after resection. Whole RNA from tumor, nontumor lung or frozen PBMC was sequenced unsorted. Germline V gene data show CDR1 as DFQATT and CDR2 as SNEGSKA (reference sequence). After removal of 5 bases from V and 2 bases from J, the junction contained 11 bases not matched to a gene. The CDR3 length is 16 residues. From the 5' RACE reads, TCRdb called clonotypes with MiXCR, one entry per CDR3 protein. The repertoire holds roughly 120,000 distinct CDR3 sequences, with 9% to 15% as singletons.

The V call is TRBV20-1, the J call TRBJ2-5; 10 positions agree with TRBD1. The receptor comes from a male donor with early-stage non-small cell lung cancer. Sequenced here: PBMCs, sampled at follow-up. As DNA, the CDR3 is TGCAGTGCTCCCGGGACAGGGGTGTTTGGGCAAGAGACCCAGTACTTC. Translation: CSAPGTGVFGQETQYF.